The following is a TCR beta chain sequence with its context. The table lists this clonotype with a few counts. Its antigen has not been determined. Base qualities were left out, and no much larger clone turns up one base away. V was cut back by 5 bases and J by 1 base, leaving a gap of 15 bases between them. Including the terminal cysteine and phenylalanine, the CDR3 comprises 15 residues. Only CDR3 DNA is held: 45 bases, read in frame from base 1. This entry belongs to a study of identical twins (dated by TCRdb to between 2015 and 2016). About the full investigation: To test whether fetal clonotypes persist, this study deep-sequenced TCR alpha and beta repertoires from monozygotic twins, from unrelated adults of various ages, and from cord blood. To rule out contamination, the twin experiments were replicated at different times with different library preparation protocols. Broader findings and caveats from the paper: Abundant cord blood beta clonotypes had fewer insertions, young adult naive repertoires showed a similar but weaker trend, and memory repertoires showed no such trend. Conclusions relied on cross-sectional statistical analysis, since the same donors could not be followed over many years. Compared with coincidental sharing between unrelated individuals, an excess of low generation-probability sequences was observed among out-of-frame TCR alpha sequences shared between twins. The excess sharing between twins in beta out-of-frame sequences was weaker because fewer shared sequences reduced the signal-to-noise ratio. Out-of-frame TCR alpha sharing in monozygotic twins was systematically underestimated by recombination models, whereas sharing between unrelated individuals was in agreement with the recombination models. Zero-insertion analyses could be partly confounded by invariant T cells such as MAIT and iNKT, although diverse VJ usage argued against such confounding for most clonotypes.

Libraries were made using 5' RACE. Data came from an Illumina HiSeq 2000. Template switching added a universal primer binding site, and the final cDNA carried a unique molecular identifier that allowed TCR cDNA molecules to be counted accurately. Specific primers in the conserved constant-segment region were used to synthesize first-strand cDNA for the TCR alpha and beta chains. To control for contamination, every cDNA library was double barcoded, receiving both a SMART-Mk sample barcode and Illumina barcodes. TruSeq adapter sequences, together with Illumina sample barcodes, were added in two successive PCR steps. TCR alpha and beta cDNA libraries were sequenced on the Illumina HiSeq platform with custom primers. As for how the authors treated the data: MiGEC processed the raw reads to extract unique molecular identifiers, while MiXCR was used to determine the CDR3 positions. Recombination models were inferred per individual with the repgenHMM and IGoR tools using an EM algorithm. The tcR package in R was used for shared clonotype analysis, with sharing normalized by the product of cloneset sizes. Out-of-frame nonproductive sequences were analyzed to study raw recombination free of thymic and clonal selection effects. TCRdb reworked the public reads: Q25 trimming with fastp, MiXCR clone assembly, productive beta chains retained. Records with the same CDR3 protein are collapsed into one entry carrying the most frequent genes and DNA. These V and J calls derive from TCRdb rather than the authors' analysis. Here the sample has hundreds of thousands of distinct CDR3 sequences; about 18% occur a single time. The top ten constitute about an eighth of the sample.

Every donor in the study was a healthy Caucasian. Three pairs of female monozygotic twins, all aged roughly 18 to 29 years, were included in the twin cohort. Peripheral blood mononuclear cells were the source from which RNA for the TCR libraries was isolated. These same data were also listed under a study on T cells expressing NK-cell markers. The second investigation adds: Three sorted T-cell subsets (CD3+CD56+NKG2C+, CD3+CD56+NKG2C- and CD3+CD56-NKG2C+) from several donors had their TCR beta-chain repertoires profiled. Seven of the eight sequenced donors were HCMV-seropositive and one was HCMV-seronegative. In several experiments an anti-gammadeltaTCR antibody was added to restrict sorting to alphabetaTCR-expressing T cells. In roughly six donors, the dominant CD3+CD56+NKG2C+ clonotypes were among the top 10 CD8+ clonotypes and accounted for roughly 1.0-7.5% of CD8+ T cells. Those dominant clonotypes were again the most abundant among CD3+CD56-NKG2C+ cells in a few donors, at about 25-60.1%. It remained unclear whether the expanded NKG2C-expressing T cell clones were specific for HCMV antigens. The study sequenced eight donors, all healthy volunteers chosen at random: three men and five women. HCMV serostatus was determined by detecting HCMV-specific IgG in serum with a commercial ELISA kit. Bulk peripheral blood T-cell repertoires were additionally sequenced from unsorted PBMC for roughly six donors. MIGEC was used to demultiplex reads and group the reads by UMI, and MiTCR was used to assemble and quantify clonotypes. Only TCR cDNA sequences supported by at least two reads were kept to exclude erroneous sequences. Downstream repertoire analysis used the tcR package, and clonotypes were matched across fractions by CDR3 nucleotide sequence plus V segment. Antigen specificity was annotated against VDJdb with VDJmatch, allowing one amino acid substitution in CDR3.

This TCR was sampled from a woman aged 18-29 years in good health. The V and J genes are TRBV12-3 or TRBV12-4 and TRBJ2-7, with the D call perhaps TRBD1 or TRBD2, as 7 bases match in each case. Material for sequencing was PBMCs. The CDR3 sequence is CASSETGRGSYEQYF. The DNA reads TGTGCCAGCAGTGAGACAGGGAGGGGTTCCTACGAGCAGTACTTC.